Sequencing of this T cell receptor (beta chain) was carried out in a study of a mutant IDH1 vaccine in newly diagnosed glioma. The overall study: Earlier treatment was radiotherapy, temozolomide, or both, with most getting both.

Remarks on this clone: What it recognizes is unknown.

Overall study results and limits: Pseudoprogression apparently lacked any relation to changes in top peripheral T cell clonotypes. Vaccination elicited immune responses in 93.3% of patients.

Profiled with immunoSEQ multiplex PCR; TCRdb holds only in-frame clones, not every one. Counted here are 35,000 to 45,000 clones, about 80% occurring once; the ten biggest clones make up approximately 4.6%. Time point specified: week 35, safety follow-up. All doses held 300 ug of mutant IDH1 20-mer peptide, with topical imiquimod. The donor cohort comprised cases of new WHO grade 3 or 4 IDH1-mutant, ATRX-lost astrocytoma. Sequences were derived from PBMCs, sampled from a glioma patient whose treatment included an IDH1 peptide vaccine. The clonotype comes from a woman in her 50s with glioma.

For the CDR3, the DNA is TGTGCCAGTTGCACAGGGGGCGCGAGCACTGAAGCTTTCTTT. Protein sequence: CASCTGGASTEAFF. V is TRBV19 and J is TRBJ1-1, with TRBD1 matching 9 bases. This CDR3 has 14 amino acids. Germline trimming cut 8 bases from V and 4 bases from J; bases unmatched to any gene: 8. Germline CDR1 is LNHDA and CDR2 is SQIVND (reference sequence).